This TCR beta chain was identified in a study of CD8 T cells in ankylosing spondylitis. TCRdb analysed the 5' RACE reads with MiXCR anew, one entry per CDR3 protein. The repertoire has about 300,000 distinct CDR3 sequences, roughly 20% of them found once; the top ten carry 3% to 4%. Germline V lookup: CDR1 LGHDT, CDR2 YNNKEL (reference sequence). CDR3 length: 15 amino acids. The J segment lost 6 bases and the V segment lost 4 bases, leaving 10 bases of the junction unmatched. The chain joins TRBV3-1 to TRBJ2-3; 7 nucleotides align to TRBD2. The receptor was derived from a female donor with ankylosing spondylitis or in good health (not recorded which). Sequences were obtained from blood, either unsorted or a sorted T cell fraction (not recorded which). The CDR3, as DNA: TGTGCCAGCAGCCCGGGAGGAGGCCGAGGGGATACGCAGTATTTT. Its translation: CASSPGGGRGDTQYF.